This TCR beta chain was recovered during a study of T-cell memory formation after mild COVID-19. This clonotype appeared once. Its target is not known. Whole-study findings and limits: Some clones that responded turned up in pre-infection memory, which suggests that cross-reactive memory joined in. Whereas later expanders leaned CD4+, clones contracting day 15 to 85 showed a balanced CD4/CD8 makeup.

With 1 base removed from V and 1 base from J, the gap between germline ends came to 3 bases. The CDR3 consists of 13 residues. The germline V gene encodes CDR1 SNHLY and CDR2 FYNNEI. TCRdb processed the 5' RACE reads anew with MiXCR; each CDR3 protein has one entry. The table lists around 510,000 distinct CDR3 sequences, 20% to 25% of them singletons. This receptor was taken from an adult woman who had mild COVID-19 (a few samples of this study predate the infection). Cell type and time point are not known. The chain combines TRBV2 with TRBJ2-3; D call uncertain. The sample taken for sequencing was PBMCs or a T cell subset sorted from them (not recorded which). CDR3 region: CASSEGRTDTQYF. CDR3 DNA sequence: TGTGCCAGCAGTGAAGGGCGCACAGATACGCAGTATTTT.